These 27 T cell receptor beta chains came from one sample sequenced in a study of T cells after posttransplantation cyclophosphamide. The repertoire was sequenced with immunoSEQ multiplex PCR; TCRdb's copy has only in-frame clones and lacks some. Of tens of thousands of clones in the sample, roughly 92% were seen once. The material sequenced was PBMCs. The receptors were gathered from a woman aged 50 to 65 in good health and a related stem cell transplant donor.

The chain has TRBV7-9 and TRBJ1-1; D ambiguous. Germline CDR1 is SEHNR and CDR2 is FQNEAQ (reference sequence). This CDR3 is built from 12 residues. Trimming cost V 2 bases and J 1 base, with 2 bases left between them. In DNA form, the CDR3 reads TGTGCCAGCAGCTTACAGAACACTGAAGCTTTCTTT. Amino acids: CASSLQNTEAFF.

The chain has TRBV18 and TRBJ1-2; maybe TRBD1 (5 bases). The germline gives CDR1 KGHSH, CDR2 LQKENI. The CDR3 is 13 amino acids. V gave up 3 bases and J gave up 4 bases, with 9 bases separating them. The CDR3 loop reads CASSPSDSYGYTF. CDR3 nucleotides: TGTGCCAGCTCACCTAGTGACAGCTATGGCTACACCTTC. The full variable domain, rest sourced from reference TRBV18 and TRBJ1-2, is NAGVMQNPRHLVRRRGQEARLRCSPMKGHSHVYWYRQLPEEGLKFMVYLQKENIIDESGMPKERFSAEFPKEGPSILRIQQVVRGDSAAYFCASSPSDSYGYTFGSGTRLTVV.

A word on this clone: This specimen includes other DNA sequences encoding the same CDR3. The genes are TRBV19 and TRBJ1-5; possible D gene TRBD1, 5 bases. CDR1 is LNHDA, CDR2 SQIVND, per germline (reference sequence). CDR3 size: 17 residues. V was shortened by 1 base and J by 1 base, with 14 bases between the two germline ends. In nucleotides, the CDR3 is TGTGCCAGTAGTATAGGTTCCCAGGGTGGCAGCAATCAGCCCCAGCATTTT. Its translation is CASSIGSQGGSNQPQHF.

The chain uses TRBV19 and TRBJ1-2; weak D call: TRBD1 (6 bases). Germline V gene sequence: CDR1 LNHDA, CDR2 SQIVND (reference sequence). V lost 4 bases and J lost 4, with 13 bases in between. The CDR3 totals 14 residues. In DNA form, the CDR3 reads TGTGCCAGTAGTAACCCGACAGGAATCTATGGCTACACCTTC. Translating it yields CASSNPTGIYGYTF.

The genes are TRBV28 and TRBJ1-1; 7 bases fit TRBD1. The CDR3 has 12 amino acids. The V segment lost 5 bases and the J segment 3 bases; nucleotides outside the gene matches: 0. The germline V gene has CDR1 MDHEN and CDR2 SYDVKM. The CDR3 here is CASSTGDTEAFF. CDR3 nucleotide sequence: TGTGCCAGCAGTACAGGGGACACTGAAGCTTTCTTT.

This clone was seen just once. V gene TRBV10-2 combines with J gene TRBJ2-2; a weak D match, TRBD2 (6 bases). V lost 1 base and J lost 4, with 13 bases in between. This CDR3 is built from 16 residues. Germline V gene lookup returns CDR1 WSHSY and CDR2 SAAADI. The CDR3 DNA follows: TGCGCCAGCAGTGAGTTTGAGAGGGAGGTCACCGGGGAGCTGTTTTTT. Translation gives CASSEFEREVTGELFF.

The V and J genes are TRBV28 and TRBJ2-7, with TRBD1 matching over 7 bases. V shed 5 bases and J 3 bases; nucleotides not matched to a gene: 7. In germline, CDR1 is MDHEN, CDR2 SYDVKM. The CDR3 sequence is 14 residues long. The CDR3 sequence: CASSPPGQLYEQYF. The CDR3 DNA reads as TGTGCCAGCAGTCCCCCGGGACAGCTCTACGAGCAGTACTTC. The full variable domain, rest sourced from reference TRBV28 and TRBJ2-7, is DVKVTQSSRYLVKRTGEKVFLECVQDMDHENMFWYRQDPGLGLRLIYFSYDVKMKEKGDIPEGYSVSREKKERFSLILESASTNQTSMYLCASSPPGQLYEQYFGPGTRLTVT.

This chain joins TRBV5-1 and TRBJ2-3; 9 bases line up with TRBD2. Germline CDR1 and CDR2: SGHRS and YFSETQ. This CDR3 is 16 amino acids long. V lost 3 bases, J lost 6 bases, and 11 bases stayed unmatched. The CDR3 loop reads CASSSHERGAGDTQYF. The CDR3 DNA follows: TGCGCCAGCAGCTCCCATGAGCGGGGGGCTGGGGATACGCAGTATTTT.

The chain recombines TRBV19 with TRBJ1-4; D is unresolved. The CDR3 has 14 residues. Deletions cut 5 bases from V and 2 bases from J, with 9 bases between. Looked up from germline, CDR1 is LNHDA and CDR2 is SQIVND (reference sequence). The CDR3 nucleotides are TGTGCCAGTAGTTCGACGGGGACTAATGAAAAACTGTTTTTT. This codes for CASSSTGTNEKLFF. Based on the CDR3 plus reference TRBV19 and TRBJ1-4, the full variable domain is DGGITQSPKYLFRKEGQNVTLSCEQNLNHDAMYWYRQDPGQGLRLIYYSQIVNDFQKGDIAEGYSVSREKKESFPLTVTSAQKNPTAFYLCASSSTGTNEKLFFGSGTQLSVL.

In its sample, this clone was seen once. The chain has TRBV5-6 and TRBJ1-5, with TRBD1 identical over 8 bases. V was pared by 1 base and J by 2 bases, with 5 bases of the junction left unmatched. This CDR3 is 16 amino acids long. Per the germline V gene, CDR1 is SGHDT and CDR2 is YYEEEE. The CDR3 coding sequence is TGTGCCAGCAGCTTGTTGGACAGGGACGGCAATCAGCCCCAGCATTTT. Translation: CASSLLDRDGNQPQHF.

The CDR3 DNA reads TGTGCCAGCAGCGCGTCGGGACAGGTTATCACAGATACGCAGTATTTT. Protein: CASSASGQVITDTQYF. This rearrangement joins TRBV5-8 to TRBJ2-3, with 8 bases aligning to TRBD1. Per the germline V gene, CDR1 is SGHTS and CDR2 is YDEGEE. This CDR3 is 16 amino acids long. J gave up 2 bases and V 4 bases, and 9 bases lay outside the gene matches.

The chain joins TRBV27 to TRBJ1-5, with D maybe TRBD1 (5 bases). This CDR3 is built from 13 residues. The V and J ends lost 8 bases and 6 bases respectively, with 14 bases between them. Germline assignment: CDR1 MNHEY and CDR2 SMNVEV (reference sequence). As DNA, the CDR3 is TGTGCCAGCGAACGACAGTTTCTTCAGCCCCAGCATTTT. It translates to CASERQFLQPQHF.

The genes are TRBV30 and TRBJ1-1; TRBD1 matches at 8 bases. Germline assignment: CDR1 GTSNPN and CDR2 SVGIG (reference sequence). Unmatched junction bases numbered 3, after V lost 2 bases and J lost 4 bases. The CDR3 totals 13 residues. The CDR3 region is CAWSTTGGTEAFF. DNA for the CDR3: TGTGCCTGGAGTACAACAGGGGGCACTGAAGCTTTCTTT.

J is TRBJ2-3 and V is TRBV28; D may be TRBD2 (7 bases). CDR1 is MDHEN and CDR2 is SYDVKM in the germline V gene. This CDR3 region has 16 residues. Trimming left V 2 bases short and J 7 bases short, with 19 bases between. In DNA form, the CDR3 reads TGTGCCAGCAGTTTAGGAGGGGGGGGAGATGTCCATACGCAGTATTTT. Translating gives CASSLGGGGDVHTQYF.

J is TRBJ1-3 and V is TRBV19, with D possibly TRBD1 on 6 matching bases. CDR1 LNHDA and CDR2 SQIVND come from the germline V gene (reference sequence). The CDR3 runs to 15 residues. V lost 4 bases, J lost 1 base, and 11 bases lay in between. CDR3 DNA: TGTGCCAGTAGTACCTCGACAGGATCTGGAAACACCATATATTTT. This encodes CASSTSTGSGNTIYF.

The chain is built from TRBV25-1 and TRBJ1-1; D remains ambiguous. The ends were cut back, 8 bases at V and 1 base at J, with 14 bases in the middle. The germline V gene has CDR1 MGHDK and CDR2 SYGVNS. This CDR3 is 14 amino acids long. The CDR3 is CASLGRERNTEAFF. CDR3 nucleotides: TGTGCCAGCCTCGGGAGGGAGAGGAACACTGAAGCTTTCTTT.

This rearrangement joins TRBV18 to TRBJ2-7, with D perhaps TRBD1 (6 bases). Germline V gene data show CDR1 as KGHSH and CDR2 as LQKENI. This CDR3 is built from 16 residues. Between the trimmed V and J ends, which lost 0 bases and 2 bases, there was a span of 14 bases. As DNA, the CDR3 is TGTGCCAGCTCACCACCGTCCTCGGCAGGGGCCTACGAGCAGTACTTC. Its protein product is CASSPPSSAGAYEQYF.

The chain carries TRBV18 and TRBJ1-3; D may be TRBD1 (6 bases). Germline CDR1 is KGHSH and CDR2 is LQKENI. The CDR3 is 14 residues long. V lost 5 bases and J 0 bases, leaving 8 bases between the germline ends. The CDR3 loop reads CASSTGNSGNTIYF. CDR3 nucleotides: TGTGCCAGCTCAACAGGGAACTCTGGAAACACCATATATTTT.

This chain uses TRBV18 with TRBJ1-2, with TRBD1 matching 7 bases. CDR3 length: 15 amino acids. The V gene's germline CDR1 is KGHSH and CDR2 LQKENI. After removal of 3 bases from V and 0 bases from J, the junction contained 4 bases not matched to a gene. The DNA for the CDR3 is TGTGCCAGCTCACCTTCGGGACAGACTAACTATGGCTACACCTTC. Encoded protein: CASSPSGQTNYGYTF. Full variable domain (outside the CDR3, taken from reference TRBV18 and TRBJ1-2): NAGVMQNPRHLVRRRGQEARLRCSPMKGHSHVYWYRQLPEEGLKFMVYLQKENIIDESGMPKERFSAEFPKEGPSILRIQQVVRGDSAAYFCASSPSGQTNYGYTFGSGTRLTVV.

J is TRBJ2-1 and V is TRBV5-4; the match to TRBD2 covers 10 bases. V was pared by 2 bases and J by 0 bases, with 14 bases of the junction left unmatched. The CDR3 is made up of 20 amino acids. CDR1 and CDR2 from the germline V gene are SGHNT and YYREEE (reference sequence). The CDR3 DNA reads TGTGCCAGCAGCTTTTATTTAGGACTAGCGGTTGTACTCTCCTACAATGAGCAGTTCTTC. Translated: CASSFYLGLAVVLSYNEQFF. Full variable domain (missing parts from reference TRBV5-4 and TRBJ2-1): ETGVTQSPTHLIKTRGQQVTLRCSSQSGHNTVSWYQQALGQGPQFIFQYYREEENGRGNFPPRFSGLQFPNYSSELNVNALELDDSALYLCASSFYLGLAVVLSYNEQFFGPGTRLTVL.

This chain uses TRBV6-1 with TRBJ2-1; D perhaps matches TRBD2 (7 bases). This CDR3 is built from 16 residues. V gave up 2 bases and J gave up 3 bases, with 14 bases separating them. CDR1 is MNHNS and CDR2 is SASEGT in the germline V gene. The CDR3 loop is CASSEMAGAIYNEQFF. As DNA, the CDR3 is TGTGCCAGCAGTGAAATGGCGGGGGCGATCTACAATGAGCAGTTCTTC.

CDR3 nucleotide sequence: TGTGCCATCAGTGATTACGGGACTCAGTATGGCTACACCTTC. Residues: CAISDYGTQYGYTF. The chain recombines TRBV10-3 with TRBJ1-2; tentative D call: TRBD1 (5 bases). Trimming removed 3 bases from V and 5 bases from J, with 13 bases in between. Per the germline V gene, CDR1 is ENHRY and CDR2 is SYGVKD. CDR3 size: 14 residues.

This clone has a single count. The chain is built from TRBV30 and TRBJ2-5; 9 positions agree with TRBD2. CDR1 and CDR2 (germline): GTSNPN, SVGIG (reference sequence). This CDR3 spans 16 amino acids. V gave up 5 bases and J gave up 5 bases; unmatched junction bases: 15. This chain's CDR3 is CAWGRRAVSGSETQYF. The CDR3 coding sequence is TGTGCCTGGGGACGGCGGGCCGTTAGCGGGAGTGAGACCCAGTACTTC. Full variable domain (missing parts from reference TRBV30 and TRBJ2-5): SQTIHQWPATLVQPVGSPLSLECTVEGTSNPNLYWYRQAAGRGLQLLFYSVGIGQISSEVPQNLSASRPQDRQFILSSKKLLLSDSGFYLCAWGRRAVSGSETQYFGPGTRLLVL.

V usage is TRBV5-4 and J usage is TRBJ1-4, with a possible D match to TRBD1 (6 bases). The germline V gene encodes CDR1 SGHNT and CDR2 YYREEE (reference sequence). The CDR3 extends over 14 amino acids. Trimming took off 4 bases at V and 6 bases at J, with 13 bases between the two ends. The CDR3 coding sequence is TGTGCCAGCAGCCACAGGGCCGAGGATGAAAAACTGTTTTTT. This translates into CASSHRAEDEKLFF.

A word on this clone: This same CDR3 is encoded by further DNA sequences in the sample. The CDR3 bases are TGTGCCAGCAGTGTTACAGGGGACAATTCACCCCTCCACTTT. Protein: CASSVTGDNSPLHF. This sequence joins TRBV6-1 and TRBJ1-6; TRBD1 matches at 7 bases. The germline V gene has CDR1 MNHNS and CDR2 SASEGT. The CDR3 consists of 14 residues. With 4 bases clipped from V and 7 bases from J, the junction kept 4 bases outside the gene matches.

J is TRBJ2-7 and V is TRBV5-1; no firm D call. The germline gives CDR1 SGHRS, CDR2 YFSETQ. V gave up 4 bases and J gave up 0 bases, with 11 bases separating them. The CDR3 extends over 14 amino acids. CDR3 sequence reads: CASSQSPDSYEQYF. CDR3 in DNA: TGCGCCAGCAGCCAAAGTCCAGACTCCTACGAGCAGTACTTC.

The genes are TRBV7-2 and TRBJ1-1; D is ambiguous. Germline CDR1 and CDR2: SGHTA and FQGNSA. Trimming stripped 6 bases from V and 0 bases from J, with 11 bases between. This CDR3 has 14 residues. The CDR3 DNA reads as TGTGCCAGCAGACTCGGGGATATGAACACTGAAGCTTTCTTT. This codes for CASRLGDMNTEAFF.